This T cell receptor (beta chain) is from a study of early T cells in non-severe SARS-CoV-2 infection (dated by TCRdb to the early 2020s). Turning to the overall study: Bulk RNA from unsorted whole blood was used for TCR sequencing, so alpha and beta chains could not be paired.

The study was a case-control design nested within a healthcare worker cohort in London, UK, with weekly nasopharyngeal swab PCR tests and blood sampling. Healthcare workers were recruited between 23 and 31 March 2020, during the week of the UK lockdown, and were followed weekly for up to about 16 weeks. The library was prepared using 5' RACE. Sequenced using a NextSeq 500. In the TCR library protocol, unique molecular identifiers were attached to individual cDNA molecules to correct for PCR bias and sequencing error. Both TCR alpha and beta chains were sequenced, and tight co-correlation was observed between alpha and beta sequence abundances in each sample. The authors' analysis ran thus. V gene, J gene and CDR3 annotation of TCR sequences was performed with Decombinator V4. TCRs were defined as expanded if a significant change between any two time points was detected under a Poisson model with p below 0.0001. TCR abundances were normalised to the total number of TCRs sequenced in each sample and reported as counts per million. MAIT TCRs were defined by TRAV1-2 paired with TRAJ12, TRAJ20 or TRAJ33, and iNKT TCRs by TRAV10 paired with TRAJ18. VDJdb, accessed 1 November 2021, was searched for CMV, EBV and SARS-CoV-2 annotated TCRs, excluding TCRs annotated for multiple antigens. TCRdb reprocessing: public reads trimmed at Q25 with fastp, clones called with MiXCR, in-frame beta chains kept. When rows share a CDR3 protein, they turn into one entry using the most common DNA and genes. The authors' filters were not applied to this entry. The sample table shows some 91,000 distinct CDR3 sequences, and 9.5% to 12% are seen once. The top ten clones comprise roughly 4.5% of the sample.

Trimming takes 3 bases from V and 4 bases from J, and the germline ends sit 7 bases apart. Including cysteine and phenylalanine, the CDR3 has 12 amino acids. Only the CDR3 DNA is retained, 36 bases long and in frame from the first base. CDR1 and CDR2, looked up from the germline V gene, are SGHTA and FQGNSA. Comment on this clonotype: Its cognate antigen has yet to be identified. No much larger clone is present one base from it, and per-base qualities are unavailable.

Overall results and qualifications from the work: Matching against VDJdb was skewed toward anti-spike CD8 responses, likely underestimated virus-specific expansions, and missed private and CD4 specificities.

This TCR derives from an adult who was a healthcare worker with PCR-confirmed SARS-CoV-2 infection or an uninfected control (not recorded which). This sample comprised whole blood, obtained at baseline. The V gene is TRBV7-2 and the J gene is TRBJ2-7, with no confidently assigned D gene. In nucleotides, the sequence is TGTGCCAGCAGCTTCAGTCAGTACGAGCAGTACTTC. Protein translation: CASSFSQYEQYF.